The next 8 T cell receptor beta chains were all read from a single sample in a study of blood T cells in healthy people across ages. Primed by a sample-barcoded 5' primer and a J-beta primer mix, a second PCR proceeded for roughly 6 to 12 cycles. TCRdb ran MiXCR on the 5' RACE reads and lists one entry per CDR3 protein. The sample consists of roughly 1,300,000 distinct CDR3 sequences, roughly 64% of them appearing once. Sequenced input: blood. The receptors originated from a man younger than 35 in good health.

Only a few counts were recorded for this clonotype. The genes are TRBV7-2 and TRBJ1-1, with 8 nucleotides matching TRBD1. Germline V gene lookup returns CDR1 SGHTA and CDR2 FQGNSA. J gave up 0 bases and V 5 bases, and 5 bases lay outside the gene matches. The CDR3 spans 15 residues. CDR3 nucleotide sequence: TGTGCCAGCAGCCGCAACAGGGGGTTGAACACTGAAGCTTTCTTT. Residues: CASSRNRGLNTEAFF.

A remark on this clonotype: The germline gene is not matched at one end of the junction; a read error may be the cause. As DNA, the CDR3 is TGTGCCGCCAGCAGAAAGACAGGGCTTCTGAACACTGAAGCTTTCTTT. Translating gives CAASRKTGLLNTEAFF. This sequence joins TRBV15 and TRBJ1-1; 7 bases match TRBD1. Germline CDR1 is LNHNV and CDR2 is YYDKDF (reference sequence). CDR3 size: 16 residues.

V gene TRBV6-5 combines with J gene TRBJ2-7; TRBD1 matches at 11 bases. CDR3 length: 15 amino acids. Losses at the gene ends were 2 bases for V and 6 bases for J; bases not matched to a gene: 6. The V gene's germline CDR1 is MNHEY and CDR2 SVGAGI. The CDR3 DNA reads TGTGCCAGCAGTTACGGGCCCGGGACAGGGGGCGAGCAGTACTTC. This encodes CASSYGPGTGGEQYF.

CDR3 DNA: TGTGCCAGCAGTTTAGCGGCCTCGTGGCAGAGCTCCTACAATGAGCAGTTCTTC. As protein: CASSLAASWQSSYNEQFF. The V gene is TRBV12-3 or TRBV12-4, the J gene TRBJ2-1; D is unresolved. This CDR3 has 18 residues. Trimming left V 0 bases short and J 0 bases short, with 15 bases between.

The rearrangement joins TRBV7-9 to TRBJ1-6, with TRBD1 identical over 7 bases. V was pared by 5 bases and J by 7 bases, with 8 bases of the junction left unmatched. This CDR3 has 15 amino acids. Germline CDR1 is SEHNR and CDR2 is FQNEAQ (reference sequence). This chain's CDR3 is CASSSPDRINSPLHF. The CDR3 region has the DNA TGTGCCAGCAGCAGCCCGGACAGGATAAATTCACCCCTCCACTTT. The variable domain in full, with the rest retrieved from reference TRBV7-9 and TRBJ1-6, is DTGVSQNPRHKITKRGQNVTFRCDPISEHNRLYWYRQTLGQGPEFLTYFQNEAQLEKSRLLSDRFSAERPKGSFSTLEIQRTEQGDSAMYLCASSSPDRINSPLHFGNGTRLTVT.

The chain has TRBV7-9 and TRBJ2-6; the match to TRBD1 covers 11 bases. Germline V gene data show CDR1 as SEHNR and CDR2 as FQNEAQ (reference sequence). The CDR3 has 18 residues. J lost 4 bases, V lost 3 bases, and 8 bases had no gene match. The CDR3 nucleotides read TGTGCCAGCAGCTTCGGGACAGGGGGTGTATTCGGGGCCAACGTCCTGACTTTC. It specifies CASSFGTGGVFGANVLTF.

This clonotype showed up many times. The rearrangement links TRBV3-1 to TRBJ2-2; TRBD2 matches at 13 bases. Germline trimming cut 1 base from V and 6 bases from J; bases unmatched to any gene: 2. CDR3 length equals 16 residues. CDR1 and CDR2 from the germline V gene are LGHDT and YNNKEL (reference sequence). The CDR3: CASSQVGTSGAGELFF. The CDR3 DNA reads TGTGCCAGCAGCCAAGTCGGGACTAGCGGGGCCGGGGAGCTGTTTTTT.

The chain employs TRBV29-1 and TRBJ2-2; D call uncertain. Germline V lookup: CDR1 SQVTM, CDR2 ANQGSEA. CDR3 size: 13 residues. Trimming stripped 4 bases from V and 3 bases from J, with 9 bases between. The CDR3 coding sequence is TGCAGCGTTGTGGGCGGAGACACCGGGGAGCTGTTTTTT. Its translation is CSVVGGDTGELFF.